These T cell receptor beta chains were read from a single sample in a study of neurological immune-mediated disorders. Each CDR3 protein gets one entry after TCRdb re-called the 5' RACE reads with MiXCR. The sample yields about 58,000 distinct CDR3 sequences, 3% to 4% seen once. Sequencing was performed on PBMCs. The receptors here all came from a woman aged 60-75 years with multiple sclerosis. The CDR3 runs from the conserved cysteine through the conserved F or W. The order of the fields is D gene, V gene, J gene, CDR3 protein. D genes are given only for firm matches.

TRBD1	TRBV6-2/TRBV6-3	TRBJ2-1	CASSYSRHFTGGLNEQFF
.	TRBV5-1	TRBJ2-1	CASSLGTRYEQFF
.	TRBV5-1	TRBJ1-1	CASSLGAGFATEAFF
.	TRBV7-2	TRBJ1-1	CASSPRWTGGNTEAFF
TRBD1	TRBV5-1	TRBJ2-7	CASSWGTGGYEQYF
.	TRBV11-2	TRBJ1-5	CASSLDRGQPQHF
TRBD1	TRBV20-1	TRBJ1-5	CSASLGQGGGNQPQHF
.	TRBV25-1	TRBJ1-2	CASERGPGSAGYTF
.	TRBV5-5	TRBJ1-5	CASGGQLNQPQHF
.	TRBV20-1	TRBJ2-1	CSARDSASSYNEQFF
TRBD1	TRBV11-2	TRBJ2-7	CASSQNRGLIYEQYF
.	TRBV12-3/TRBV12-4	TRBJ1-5	CASRVGSQPQHF
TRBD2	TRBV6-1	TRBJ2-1	CASSVSGRAVNEQFF
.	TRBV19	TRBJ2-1	CASKGRGNYNEQFF
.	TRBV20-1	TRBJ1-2	CSARDLVYGYTF
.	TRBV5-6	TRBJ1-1	CASNLRGTEAFF
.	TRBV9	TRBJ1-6	CASSDHNSPLHF
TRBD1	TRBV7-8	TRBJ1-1	CASSPRQGLEAFF
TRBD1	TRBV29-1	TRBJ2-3	CSAATGAGTDTQYF
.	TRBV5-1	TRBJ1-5	CASSPDRNQPQHF
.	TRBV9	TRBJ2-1	CASSVGFSARSYNEQFF
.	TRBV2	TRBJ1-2	CASTEDRRTNYGYTF
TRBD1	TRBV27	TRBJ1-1	CASSTSTGGKAFF
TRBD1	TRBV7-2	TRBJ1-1	CASRWDRGTEAFF
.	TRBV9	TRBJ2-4	CASSGGTFDIQYF
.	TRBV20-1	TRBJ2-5	CSAYYGGQETQYF
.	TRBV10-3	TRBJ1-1	CATRQDALNTEAFF
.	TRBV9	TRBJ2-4	CDSSTRGNIQYF
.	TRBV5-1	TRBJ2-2	CASSLTGWNTGELFF
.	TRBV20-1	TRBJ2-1	CSARESSLGQFF
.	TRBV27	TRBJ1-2	CASSLRSEGPYGYTF
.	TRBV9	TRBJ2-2	CASSVVGSMPGELFF
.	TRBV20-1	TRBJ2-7	CSARNYEQYF